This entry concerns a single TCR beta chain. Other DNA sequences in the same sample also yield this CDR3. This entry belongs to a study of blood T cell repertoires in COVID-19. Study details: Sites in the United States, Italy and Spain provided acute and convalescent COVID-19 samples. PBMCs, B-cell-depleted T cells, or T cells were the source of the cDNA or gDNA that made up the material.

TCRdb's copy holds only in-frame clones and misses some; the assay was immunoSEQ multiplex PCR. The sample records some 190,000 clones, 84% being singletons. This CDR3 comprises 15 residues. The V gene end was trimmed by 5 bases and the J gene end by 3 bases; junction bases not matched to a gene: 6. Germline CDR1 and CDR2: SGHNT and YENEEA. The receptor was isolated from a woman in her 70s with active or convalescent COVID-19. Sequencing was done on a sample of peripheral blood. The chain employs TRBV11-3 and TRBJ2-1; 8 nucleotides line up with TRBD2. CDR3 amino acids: CASSPTSGGYNEQFF. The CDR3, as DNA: TGTGCCAGCAGCCCAACTAGCGGAGGCTACAATGAGCAGTTCTTC. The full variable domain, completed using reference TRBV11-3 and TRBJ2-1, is EAGVVQSPRYKIIEKKQPVAFWCNPISGHNTLYWYLQNLGQGPELLIRYENEEAVDDSQLPKDRFSAERLKGVDSTLKIQPAELGDSAVYLCASSPTSGGYNEQFFGPGTRLTVL.